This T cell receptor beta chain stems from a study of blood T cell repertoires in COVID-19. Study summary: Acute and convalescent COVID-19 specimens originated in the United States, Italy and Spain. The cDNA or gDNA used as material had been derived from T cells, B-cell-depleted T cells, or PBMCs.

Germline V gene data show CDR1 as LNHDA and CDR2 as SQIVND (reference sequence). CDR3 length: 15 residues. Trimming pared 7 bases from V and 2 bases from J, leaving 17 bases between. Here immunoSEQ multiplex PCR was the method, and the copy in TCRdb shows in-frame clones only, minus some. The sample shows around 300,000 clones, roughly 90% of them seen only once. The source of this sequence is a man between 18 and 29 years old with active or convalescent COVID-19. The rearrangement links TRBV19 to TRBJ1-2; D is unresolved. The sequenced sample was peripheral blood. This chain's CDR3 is CASNHPMGRNYGYTF. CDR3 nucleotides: TGTGCCAGTAACCATCCAATGGGGAGGAACTATGGCTACACCTTC.